This T cell receptor beta chain was sequenced in a study of T cells in Graves' hyperthyroidism and ophthalmopathy. Template material for amplifying TCR beta CDR3 regions consisted of RNA transcripts. TCR CDR3 regions were first amplified by RT-PCR with HTBI primers. TCRdb ran MiXCR on the multiplex PCR reads and lists one entry per CDR3 protein. Of some 350,000 distinct CDR3 sequences listed, about a fifth are singletons. Between the trimmed V and J ends, which lost 2 bases and 5 bases, there was a span of 12 bases. The length of the CDR3 is 14 residues. There are many counts of this clonotype. The rearrangement links TRBV12-3 or TRBV12-4 to TRBJ2-5; possibly TRBD2 for D (5 bases). The source material was blood. This sequence was found in a woman younger than 30 with Graves' hyperthyroidism. CDR3 nucleotide sequence: TGTGCCAGCAGTTTACGGCCTAGCCGGGAGACCCAGTACTTC. Translating it yields CASSLRPSRETQYF.